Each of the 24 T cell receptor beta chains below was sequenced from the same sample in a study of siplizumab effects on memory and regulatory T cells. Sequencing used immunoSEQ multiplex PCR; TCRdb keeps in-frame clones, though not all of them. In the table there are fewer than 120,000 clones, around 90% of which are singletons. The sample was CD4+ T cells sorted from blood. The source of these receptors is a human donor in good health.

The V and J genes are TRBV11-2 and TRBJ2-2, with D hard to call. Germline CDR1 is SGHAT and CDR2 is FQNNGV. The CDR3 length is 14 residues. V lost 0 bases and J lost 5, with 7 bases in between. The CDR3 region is CASSLDPQTGELFF. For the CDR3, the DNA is TGTGCCAGCAGCTTAGATCCCCAGACCGGGGAGCTGTTTTTT.

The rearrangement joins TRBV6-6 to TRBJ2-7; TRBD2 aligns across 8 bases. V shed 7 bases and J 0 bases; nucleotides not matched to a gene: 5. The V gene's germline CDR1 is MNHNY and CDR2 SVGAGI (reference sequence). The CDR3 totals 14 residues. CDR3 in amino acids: CASTRGGISYEQYF. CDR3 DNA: TGTGCCAGCACTCGGGGGGGAATCTCCTACGAGCAGTACTTC.

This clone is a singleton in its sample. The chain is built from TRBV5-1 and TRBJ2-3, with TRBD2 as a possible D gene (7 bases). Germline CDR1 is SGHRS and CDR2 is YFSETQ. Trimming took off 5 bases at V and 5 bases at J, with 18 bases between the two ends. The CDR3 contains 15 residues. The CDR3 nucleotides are TGCGCCAGCAGTCGGGGGGCAGGTTCAAAAGATACGCAGTATTTT. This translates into CASSRGAGSKDTQYF.

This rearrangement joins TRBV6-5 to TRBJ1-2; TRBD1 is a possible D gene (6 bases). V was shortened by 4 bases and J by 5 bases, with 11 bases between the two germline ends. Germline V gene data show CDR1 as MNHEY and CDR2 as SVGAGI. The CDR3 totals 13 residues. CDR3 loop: CASSFRQVYGYTF. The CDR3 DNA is TGTGCCAGCAGTTTCCGACAGGTTTATGGCTACACCTTC.

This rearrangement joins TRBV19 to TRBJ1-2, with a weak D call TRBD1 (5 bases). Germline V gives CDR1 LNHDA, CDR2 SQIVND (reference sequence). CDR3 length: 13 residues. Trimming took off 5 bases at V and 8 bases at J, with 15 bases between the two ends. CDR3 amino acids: CASSLGPRAGYTF. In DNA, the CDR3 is TGTGCCAGTAGTCTCGGACCCAGGGCGGGCTACACCTTC.

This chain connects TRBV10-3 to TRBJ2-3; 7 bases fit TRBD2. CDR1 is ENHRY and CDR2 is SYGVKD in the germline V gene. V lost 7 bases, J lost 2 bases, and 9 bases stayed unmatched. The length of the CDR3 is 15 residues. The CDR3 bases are TGTGCCATCAACCCCCTGGGGGGGACCACAGATACGCAGTATTTT. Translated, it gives CAINPLGGTTDTQYF.

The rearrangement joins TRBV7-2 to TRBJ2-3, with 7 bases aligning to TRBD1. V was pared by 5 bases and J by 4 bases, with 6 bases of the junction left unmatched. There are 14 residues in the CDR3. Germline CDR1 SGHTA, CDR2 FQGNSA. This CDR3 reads CASSTTTGPDTQYF. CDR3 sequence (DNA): TGTGCCAGCAGCACCACGACAGGGCCAGATACGCAGTATTTT.

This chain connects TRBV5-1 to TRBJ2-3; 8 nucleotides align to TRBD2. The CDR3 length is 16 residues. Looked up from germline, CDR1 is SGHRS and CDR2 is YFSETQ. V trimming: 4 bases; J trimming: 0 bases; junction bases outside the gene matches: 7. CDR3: CASSPRPSGSTDTQYF. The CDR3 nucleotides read TGCGCCAGCAGCCCAAGACCTAGCGGGAGCACAGATACGCAGTATTTT.

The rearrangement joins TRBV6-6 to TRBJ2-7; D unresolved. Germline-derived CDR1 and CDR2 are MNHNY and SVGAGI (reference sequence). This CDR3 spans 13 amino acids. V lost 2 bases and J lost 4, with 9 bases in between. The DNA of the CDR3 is TGTGCCAGCAGTTACAGCCTTTATTACGAGCAGTACTTC. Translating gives CASSYSLYYEQYF.

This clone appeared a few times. The CDR3 region has the DNA TGTGCCAGCAGTCCGCACAGGAACCGGGGCCCAGATACGCAGTATTTT. Translation gives CASSPHRNRGPDTQYF. The chain joins TRBV27 to TRBJ2-3; D may correspond to TRBD1 or TRBD2 (5 bases each). CDR3 length: 16 residues. The germline gives CDR1 MNHEY, CDR2 SMNVEV (reference sequence). With 5 bases removed from V and 4 bases from J, the gap between germline ends came to 19 bases.

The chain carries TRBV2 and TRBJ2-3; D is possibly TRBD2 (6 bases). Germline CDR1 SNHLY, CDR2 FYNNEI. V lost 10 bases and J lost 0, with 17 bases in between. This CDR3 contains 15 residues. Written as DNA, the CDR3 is TGTGCCAACAAGAGGACCAGCGGGAGCACAGATACGCAGTATTTT. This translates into CANKRTSGSTDTQYF.

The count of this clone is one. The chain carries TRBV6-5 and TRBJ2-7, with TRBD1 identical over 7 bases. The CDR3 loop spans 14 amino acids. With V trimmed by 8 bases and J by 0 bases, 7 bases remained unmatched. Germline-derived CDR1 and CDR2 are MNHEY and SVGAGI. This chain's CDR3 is CASGRQGSSYEQYF. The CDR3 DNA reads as TGTGCCAGCGGACGACAGGGTTCCTCCTACGAGCAGTACTTC.

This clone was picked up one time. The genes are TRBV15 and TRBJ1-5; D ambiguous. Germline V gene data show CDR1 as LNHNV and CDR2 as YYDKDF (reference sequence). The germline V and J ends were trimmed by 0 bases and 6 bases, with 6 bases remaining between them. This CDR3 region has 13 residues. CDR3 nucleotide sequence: TGTGCCACCAGCAGAGATTTTGGTCAGCCCCAGCATTTT. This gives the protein CATSRDFGQPQHF.

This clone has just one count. The CDR3 bases are TGCGCCAGCAGCTTCGACCCCCGCTCCTACAATGAGCAGTTCTTC. This gives the protein CASSFDPRSYNEQFF. V usage is TRBV5-1 and J usage is TRBJ2-1, with unresolved D. Germline V gene lookup returns CDR1 SGHRS and CDR2 YFSETQ. V gave up 2 bases and J gave up 0 bases, with 9 bases separating them. The CDR3 contains 15 residues. The complete variable domain, with remaining parts taken from reference TRBV5-1 and TRBJ2-1, reads KAGVTQTPRYLIKTRGQQVTLSCSPISGHRSVSWYQQTPGQGLQFLFEYFSETQRNKGNFPGRFSGRQFSNSRSEMNVSTLELGDSALYLCASSFDPRSYNEQFFGPGTRLTVL.

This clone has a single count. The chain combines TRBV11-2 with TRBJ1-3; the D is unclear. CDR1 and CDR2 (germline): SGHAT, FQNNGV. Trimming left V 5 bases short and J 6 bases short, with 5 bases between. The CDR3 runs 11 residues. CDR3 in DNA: TGTGCCAGCAGCGTCGAAAACACCATATATTTT. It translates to CASSVENTIYF.

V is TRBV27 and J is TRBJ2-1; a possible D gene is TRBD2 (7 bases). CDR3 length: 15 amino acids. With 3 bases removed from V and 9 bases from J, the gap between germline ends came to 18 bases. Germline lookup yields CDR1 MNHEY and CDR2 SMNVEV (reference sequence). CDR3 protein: CASSFKWGGLSEQFF. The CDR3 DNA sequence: TGTGCCAGCAGTTTTAAGTGGGGGGGCCTGAGTGAGCAGTTCTTC.

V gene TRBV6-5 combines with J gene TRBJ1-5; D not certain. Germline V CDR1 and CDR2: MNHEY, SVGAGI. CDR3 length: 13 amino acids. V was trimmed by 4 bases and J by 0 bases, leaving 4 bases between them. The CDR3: CASSSSSNQPQHF. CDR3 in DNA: TGTGCCAGCAGTTCCAGTAGCAATCAGCCCCAGCATTTT.

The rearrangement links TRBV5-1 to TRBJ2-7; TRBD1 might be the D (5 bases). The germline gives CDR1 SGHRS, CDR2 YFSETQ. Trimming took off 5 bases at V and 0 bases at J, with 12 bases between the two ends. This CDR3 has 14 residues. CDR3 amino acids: CASRSPDSSYEQYF. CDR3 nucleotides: TGCGCCAGCAGATCTCCTGACAGCTCCTACGAGCAGTACTTC.

CDR3 nucleotides: TGTGCCAGCAGTCCAGGACGGACCTCAAATGAGCAGTTCTTC. Residues: CASSPGRTSNEQFF. The genes are TRBV2 and TRBJ2-1; D ambiguous. V gave up 5 bases and J gave up 7 bases, with 15 bases separating them. Germline-derived CDR1 and CDR2 are SNHLY and FYNNEI. This CDR3 is 14 amino acids long.

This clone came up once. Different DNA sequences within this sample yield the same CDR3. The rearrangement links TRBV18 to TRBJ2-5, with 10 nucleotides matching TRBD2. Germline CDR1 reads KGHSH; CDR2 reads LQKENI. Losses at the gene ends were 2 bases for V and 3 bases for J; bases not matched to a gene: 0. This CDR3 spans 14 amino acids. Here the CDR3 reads CASSPGLAEETQYF. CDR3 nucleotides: TGTGCCAGCTCACCAGGACTAGCGGAAGAGACCCAGTACTTC. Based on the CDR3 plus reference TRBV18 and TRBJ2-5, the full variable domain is NAGVMQNPRHLVRRRGQEARLRCSPMKGHSHVYWYRQLPEEGLKFMVYLQKENIIDESGMPKERFSAEFPKEGPSILRIQQVVRGDSAAYFCASSPGLAEETQYFGPGTRLLVL.

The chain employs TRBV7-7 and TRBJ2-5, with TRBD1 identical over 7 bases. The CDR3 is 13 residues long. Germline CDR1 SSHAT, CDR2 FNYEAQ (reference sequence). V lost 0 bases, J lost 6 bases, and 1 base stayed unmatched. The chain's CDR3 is CASSLAGGQTQYF. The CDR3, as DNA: TGTGCCAGCAGCTTAGCAGGGGGCCAGACCCAGTACTTC.

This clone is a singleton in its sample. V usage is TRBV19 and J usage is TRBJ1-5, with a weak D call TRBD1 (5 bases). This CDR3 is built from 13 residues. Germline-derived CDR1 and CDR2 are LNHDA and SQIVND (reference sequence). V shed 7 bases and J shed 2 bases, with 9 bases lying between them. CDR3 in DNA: TGTGCCAGTAAAAGGGGTGGCAATCAGCCCCAGCATTTT. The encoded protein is CASKRGGNQPQHF. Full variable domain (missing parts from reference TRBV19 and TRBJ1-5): DGGITQSPKYLFRKEGQNVTLSCEQNLNHDAMYWYRQDPGQGLRLIYYSQIVNDFQKGDIAEGYSVSREKKESFPLTVTSAQKNPTAFYLCASKRGGNQPQHFGDGTRLSIL.

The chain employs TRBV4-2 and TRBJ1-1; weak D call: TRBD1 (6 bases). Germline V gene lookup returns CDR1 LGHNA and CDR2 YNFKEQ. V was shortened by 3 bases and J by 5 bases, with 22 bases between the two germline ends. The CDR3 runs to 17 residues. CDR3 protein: CASSQSGGAIFLTEAFF. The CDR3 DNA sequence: TGTGCCAGCAGCCAGTCGGGGGGCGCGATTTTTCTGACTGAAGCTTTCTTT.

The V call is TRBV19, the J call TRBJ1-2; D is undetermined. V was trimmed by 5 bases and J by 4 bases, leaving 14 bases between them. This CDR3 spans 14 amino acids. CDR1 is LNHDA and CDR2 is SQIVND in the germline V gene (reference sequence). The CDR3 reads CASSDSARSYGYTF. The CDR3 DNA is TGTGCCAGTAGTGATTCTGCGCGGTCCTATGGCTACACCTTC. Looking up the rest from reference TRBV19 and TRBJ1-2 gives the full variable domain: DGGITQSPKYLFRKEGQNVTLSCEQNLNHDAMYWYRQDPGQGLRLIYYSQIVNDFQKGDIAEGYSVSREKKESFPLTVTSAQKNPTAFYLCASSDSARSYGYTFGSGTRLTVV.